This TCR beta chain originates from a study of T-cell reconstitution after alpha-beta-depleted transplantation in children. CDR3 size: 13 residues. Trimming took off 7 bases at V and 4 bases at J, with 11 bases between the two ends. The TCRbeta library incorporated unique molecular identifiers. One entry per CDR3 protein, called by TCRdb with MiXCR from the PCR reads. Among approximately 210,000 distinct CDR3 sequences, about 14% were seen once, and the ten largest hold less than 15%. This clonotype was recorded at least ten times. Here the sequenced sample was PBMCs from the stem cell graft donor, taken from the stem cell graft. The sequence was obtained from a human donor who donated a stem cell graft to a child with acute lymphoblastic leukemia. The V and J genes are TRBV12-3 or TRBV12-4 and TRBJ1-5; D is uncertain. DNA of the CDR3: TGTGCCAGCACTACCCGAGGGAATCAGCCCCAGCATTTT. Its translation is CASTTRGNQPQHF.